The 17 T cell receptor beta chains given below trace back to one sample, sequenced in a study of identical twins. TCRdb processed the 5' RACE reads anew with MiXCR; each CDR3 protein has one entry. The sample carries around 670,000 distinct CDR3 sequences, around 6.1% recorded once. The sequencing input was naive T cells sorted from blood. Source of these receptors: a man between 18 and 29 years old in good health.

This clonotype was detected ten times or more. This chain connects TRBV12-3 or TRBV12-4 to TRBJ1-1; D not resolved. Trimming removed 10 bases from V and 0 bases from J, with 15 bases in between. The CDR3 sequence is 14 residues long. The CDR3 reads CATKGYDMNTEAFF. The CDR3 nucleotides are TGTGCCACCAAGGGATATGATATGAACACTGAAGCTTTCTTT.

This clonotype was observed many times. This rearrangement joins TRBV20-1 to TRBJ1-1; D unresolved. V lost 6 bases and J lost 6, with 17 bases in between. CDR1 and CDR2 (germline): DFQATT, SNEGSKA (reference sequence). The CDR3 contains 13 residues. The CDR3 loop reads CSATPIRGAEAFF. CDR3 nucleotides: TGCAGTGCCACTCCTATTCGGGGAGCTGAAGCTTTCTTT.

The rearrangement joins TRBV12-3 or TRBV12-4 to TRBJ2-2; perhaps TRBD2 as D (5 bases). V was trimmed by 5 bases and J by 7 bases, leaving 14 bases between them. This CDR3 region has 14 residues. The CDR3 region has the DNA TGTGCCAGCAGTATAGGGAGAACGGGCGGGGAGCTGTTTTTT. Residues: CASSIGRTGGELFF.

This chain's CDR3 is CATSRAVFQETQYF. CDR3 bases: TGTGCCACCAGCAGAGCGGTATTCCAAGAGACCCAGTACTTC. The rearrangement links TRBV15 to TRBJ2-5, with unresolved D. V gave up 1 base and J gave up 1 base, with 7 bases separating them. The CDR3 runs to 14 residues. Germline loops: CDR1 LNHNV, CDR2 YYDKDF (reference sequence).

The chain links TRBV29-1 to TRBJ1-5, with D possibly matching TRBD1 (6 bases). This CDR3 region has 12 residues. V gave up 7 bases and J gave up 8 bases, with 15 bases separating them. Germline V lookup: CDR1 SQVTM, CDR2 ANQGSEA. CDR3 in amino acids: CSASTGNEPQHF. In nucleotides, the CDR3 is TGCAGCGCCTCTACAGGGAACGAGCCCCAGCATTTT.

This clonotype was counted many times. The rearrangement links TRBV27 to TRBJ1-5, with TRBD1 matching over 7 bases. The CDR3 has 14 amino acids. Trimming cost V 6 bases and J 4 bases; bases outside gene matches: 6. Germline V CDR1 and CDR2: MNHEY, SMNVEV (reference sequence). The CDR3 is CASRMGTVNQPQHF. The DNA for the CDR3 is TGTGCCAGCAGGATGGGGACAGTTAATCAGCCCCAGCATTTT.

At least ten counts were recorded for this clonotype. The rearrangement links TRBV11-2 to TRBJ2-5, with D tentatively TRBD1 (6 bases). CDR1 is SGHAT, CDR2 FQNNGV, per germline. This CDR3 contains 13 residues. Trimming removed 7 bases from V and 5 bases from J, with 14 bases in between. CDR3 in amino acids: CASTNRVDETQYF. As DNA, the CDR3 is TGTGCCAGCACCAACAGGGTGGACGAGACCCAGTACTTC.

V usage is TRBV7-9 and J usage is TRBJ2-7, with a tentative D call TRBD2 (7 bases). With 5 bases removed from V and 5 bases from J, the gap between germline ends came to 16 bases. The CDR3 has 14 amino acids. Germline V gene lookup returns CDR1 SEHNR and CDR2 FQNEAQ (reference sequence). The CDR3 DNA follows: TGTGCCAGCAGCCCCCAGGCGGGGGCTGACGAGCAGTACGTC. Translated: CASSPQAGADEQYV.

This clonotype was seen many times. V and J are TRBV5-1 and TRBJ1-6; 11 bases are shared with TRBD1. CDR1 and CDR2 from the germline V gene are SGHRS and YFSETQ. The trim removed 2 bases at V and 10 bases at J, leaving 5 bases unmatched. The length of the CDR3 is 15 residues. As DNA, the CDR3 is TGCGCCAGCAGCTTAAGGACAGGGGGCGGATCACCCCTCCACTTT. It is translated as CASSLRTGGGSPLHF.

This rearrangement joins TRBV7-6 to TRBJ1-1; unclear D gene. Trimming shortened V by 5 bases and J by 12 bases, and 16 bases separated the two germline ends. The CDR3 loop spans 12 amino acids. The V gene's germline CDR1 is SGHVS and CDR2 FNYEAQ. The CDR3 loop reads CASSDRRENPFF. Here the CDR3 DNA reads TGTGCCAGCAGCGATCGGAGGGAAAATCCTTTCTTT.

This clonotype was counted between two and nine times. The rearrangement links TRBV5-6 to TRBJ2-7; 8 bases are shared with TRBD2. In germline, CDR1 is SGHDT, CDR2 YYEEEE. The CDR3 runs 17 residues. J was trimmed by 3 bases and V by 2 bases; bases with no gene match: 13. The CDR3 loop reads CASSFSSSAGALYEQYF. CDR3 coding DNA: TGTGCCAGCAGCTTTTCTTCATCAGCGGGAGCCCTCTACGAGCAGTACTTC. The full variable domain, completed using reference TRBV5-6 and TRBJ2-7, is DAGVTQSPTHLIKTRGQQVTLRCSPKSGHDTVSWYQQALGQGPQFIFQYYEEEERQRGNFPDRFSGHQFPNYSSELNVNALLLGDSALYLCASSFSSSAGALYEQYFGPGTRLTVT.

This clonotype appeared a few times. The rearrangement links TRBV4-1 to TRBJ1-6, with 7 bases identical to TRBD1. Germline V CDR1 and CDR2: MGHRA, YSYEKL. This CDR3 region has 14 residues. Unmatched junction bases numbered 2, after V lost 0 bases and J lost 9 bases. Here the CDR3 DNA reads TGCGCCAGCAGCCAAGATTCAGGGGGTTCACCCCTCCACTTT. Amino acid sequence: CASSQDSGGSPLHF.

The chain is built from TRBV7-9 and TRBJ2-4, with D hard to call. CDR1 is SEHNR, CDR2 FQNEAQ, per germline (reference sequence). The CDR3 extends over 13 amino acids. The V and J ends lost 5 bases and 10 bases respectively, with 15 bases between them. The CDR3 DNA is TGTGCCAGCAGCCCCCAAGATACTGGGATTCAGTACTTC. Its translation: CASSPQDTGIQYF.

Only a few counts were recorded for this clonotype. The J gene is TRBJ2-2, the V gene TRBV7-2; D gene uncertain. The CDR3 contains 14 residues. V lost 5 bases to trimming and J lost 5 bases, with 12 bases between them. Germline V lookup: CDR1 SGHTA, CDR2 FQGNSA. CDR3 sequence: CASSPLTGTGELFF. Written as DNA, the CDR3 is TGTGCCAGCAGCCCCCTCACGGGTACCGGGGAGCTGTTTTTT.

The V call is TRBV12-3 or TRBV12-4, the J call TRBJ2-2, with a weak D call TRBD2 (5 bases). The V and J ends lost 6 bases and 3 bases respectively, with 23 bases between them. The CDR3 has 18 amino acids. The CDR3 spells CASSPYSSRVWDTGELFF. CDR3 in DNA: TGTGCCAGCAGCCCTTATTCTTCGAGGGTGTGGGACACCGGGGAGCTGTTTTTT.

The sample holds a few counts of this clonotype. This sequence joins TRBV7-9 and TRBJ2-5, with 9 bases aligning to TRBD2. V dropped 5 bases and J dropped 2; count of bases not matched to a gene: 12. The length of the CDR3 is 17 residues. Germline V lookup: CDR1 SEHNR, CDR2 FQNEAQ (reference sequence). CDR3: CASSPLESLAGQETQYF. CDR3 DNA: TGTGCCAGCAGCCCCCTAGAATCGCTAGCGGGACAAGAGACCCAGTACTTC.

This clonotype has ten or more counts. The chain has TRBV15 and TRBJ2-1, with D possibly being TRBD1 (5 bases). CDR3 length: 15 residues. The germline CDR1 and CDR2 sequences are LNHNV and YYDKDF (reference sequence). Deletions cut 3 bases from V and 6 bases from J, with 15 bases between. The CDR3 protein is CATSSPVAGINEQFF. The CDR3 bases are TGTGCCACCAGCAGTCCTGTAGCAGGGATCAATGAGCAGTTCTTC.